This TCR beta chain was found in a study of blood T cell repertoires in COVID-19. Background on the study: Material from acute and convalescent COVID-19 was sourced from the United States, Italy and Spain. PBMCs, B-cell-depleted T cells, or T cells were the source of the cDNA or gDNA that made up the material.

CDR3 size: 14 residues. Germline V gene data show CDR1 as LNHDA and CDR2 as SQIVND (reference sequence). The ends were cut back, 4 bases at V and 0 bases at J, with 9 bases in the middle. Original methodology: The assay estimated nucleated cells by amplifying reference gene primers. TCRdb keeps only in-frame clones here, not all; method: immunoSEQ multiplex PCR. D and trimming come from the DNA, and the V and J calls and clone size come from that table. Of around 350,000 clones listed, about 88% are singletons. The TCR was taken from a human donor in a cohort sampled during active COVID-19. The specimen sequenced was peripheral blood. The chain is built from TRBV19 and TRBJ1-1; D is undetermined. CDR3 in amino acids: CASSSRHLNTEAFF. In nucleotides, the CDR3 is TGTGCCAGTAGTAGCAGGCACCTGAACACTGAAGCTTTCTTT.